Reported below is one TCR beta chain. The table lists this clonotype with many counts. What antigen it recognizes has not been identified. Base qualities are missing; no much larger clone stands one base away. The data belong to a study of regulatory and conventional T cells in breast cancer (dated by TCRdb to the mid-2010s). Library preparation employed PCR. The instrument was an Illumina MiSeq. Clones were called with MiXCR by TCRdb after fastp trimmed the public reads at Q25, and only in-frame beta chains were retained. Every CDR3 protein is listed once, alongside the most common genes and DNA of its rows. The sample table holds fewer than 20,000 distinct CDR3 sequences, of which approximately 35% were seen once. Less than 2% of the sample is held by the ten biggest clonotypes. V is reduced by 7 bases and J by 5 bases, leaving a spacing of 15 bases between them. The CDR3 runs 14 residues from the cysteine to the phenylalanine. The CDR3 DNA has 42 bases and is translated from base 1.

The chain employs TRBV12-3 or TRBV12-4 and TRBJ2-1, and perhaps TRBD2 as D gene, on 7 matching bases. This sequence originates from a female donor in good health. Sequenced input: conventional T cells from blood. The CDR3 region: CASNWGGSDNEQFF. In nucleotide form, the sequence is TGTGCCAGCAACTGGGGGGGCAGTGACAATGAGCAGTTCTTC.